This TCR beta chain is from a study of blood T cell repertoires in COVID-19. The data were produced by immunoSEQ multiplex PCR, yet TCRdb's version contains in-frame clones alone and is incomplete. The data contain fewer than 350,000 clones, around 86% of them singletons. Looked up from germline, CDR1 is GTSNPN and CDR2 is SVGIG (reference sequence). The CDR3 is made up of 14 amino acids. V gave up 8 bases and J gave up 5 bases, with 21 bases separating them. The TCR originated in a man aged 60 to 69 who had recovered from COVID-19. The sample comprised PBMCs or T cells enriched from blood (not recorded which). This chain uses TRBV30 with TRBJ1-2, with unresolved D. CDR3 nucleotides: TGTGCCGGGTTTGGACCCTCCGGGGATTATGGCTACACCTTC. Encoded protein: CAGFGPSGDYGYTF.